The rows below give T cell receptor beta chains drawn from one sample of a study of beta chain features in type 1 diabetes. Method: immunoSEQ multiplex PCR; TCRdb's copy keeps in-frame clones and lacks some. The table includes hundreds of thousands of clones, 10% to 15% detected once. Sequenced: naive CD4+ T cells from blood. The source of these receptors is a man aged 18 to 29 with type 1 diabetes. CDR3s include the opening cysteine and the closing phenylalanine or tryptophan. Size is omitted from some rows. Given values are once, few, many or a class for expanded clones.

clone_size j_call v_call cdr3_aa
few TRBJ1-6 TRBV30 CAAQTGANSPLHF
. TRBJ2-3 TRBV28 CASRASVDTQYF
. TRBJ1-1 TRBV4-2 CASSLPAGQTGDTEAFF
few TRBJ2-3 TRBV11-2 CASSLTDTQYF
. TRBJ2-1 TRBV5-1 CASNSFLANEQFF
few TRBJ2-6 TRBV30 CAWSSARFSSGANVLTF
. TRBJ2-2 TRBV4-1 CASSQEPSSIANTGELFF
many TRBJ2-3 TRBV14 CASSQADTQYF
few TRBJ1-1 TRBV19 CASSIPNTNTEAFF
. TRBJ1-4 TRBV25-1 CASSHAGSTNEKLFF
. TRBJ2-3 TRBV4-1 CASSQESLAGSTDTQYF
few TRBJ1-5 TRBV2 CASSVLGGEGNQPQHF
few TRBJ2-5 TRBV5-1 CASSLADRAQETQYF
. TRBJ2-5 TRBV30 CAWSEGETQYF
. TRBJ1-4 TRBV30 CASSRPGEKLFF
few TRBJ2-2 TRBV7-2 CASSFIGPITGELFF
few TRBJ2-5 TRBV5-1 CASSFGAGEETQYF
few TRBJ2-5 TRBV30 CAWSFPNFRQQETQYF
. TRBJ2-3 TRBV2 CASSEGAIPPGPSTDTQYF
. TRBJ1-1 TRBV7-9 CASSFVPATEAFF
few TRBJ2-5 TRBV7-9 CASSLSEGAQYF
few TRBJ2-6 TRBV14 CASSQGASGANVLTF
. TRBJ1-1 TRBV25-1 CASSGERTGTPEAFF
. TRBJ1-2 TRBV29-1 CSIAGGGYYGYTF
. TRBJ2-7 TRBV18 CASSPGPSYEQYF
few TRBJ1-6 TRBV5-8 CASSLDGGQLNSPLHF
. TRBJ1-5 TRBV7-9 CASSSFDGNQPQHF
few TRBJ2-7 TRBV6-6 CASKMGGIYEQYF
few TRBJ2-5 TRBV12-5 CASGQRVQETQYF
few TRBJ2-7 TRBV29-1 CSVSEPGAYEQYF
. TRBJ2-3 TRBV2 CASAGPGGDTQYF
few TRBJ2-3 TRBV7-9 CASLGGRSTDTQYF
. TRBJ2-1 TRBV27 CASSLATGHRYNEQFF
few TRBJ2-5 TRBV18 CASSPPGEETQYF
few TRBJ2-1 TRBV7-2 CASSTPGVLQNEQFF
. TRBJ2-1 TRBV6-1 CASSDSVSSYNEQFF
. TRBJ1-3 TRBV4-1 CASRQDGQGHTIYF
few TRBJ1-5 TRBV30 CAWSYAGPQHF
few TRBJ1-2 TRBV5-1 CASSIMGQNYGYTF
few TRBJ2-7 TRBV11-1 CASSLDDEQYF
few TRBJ2-7 TRBV15 CATSRIYLGTGGYEQYF